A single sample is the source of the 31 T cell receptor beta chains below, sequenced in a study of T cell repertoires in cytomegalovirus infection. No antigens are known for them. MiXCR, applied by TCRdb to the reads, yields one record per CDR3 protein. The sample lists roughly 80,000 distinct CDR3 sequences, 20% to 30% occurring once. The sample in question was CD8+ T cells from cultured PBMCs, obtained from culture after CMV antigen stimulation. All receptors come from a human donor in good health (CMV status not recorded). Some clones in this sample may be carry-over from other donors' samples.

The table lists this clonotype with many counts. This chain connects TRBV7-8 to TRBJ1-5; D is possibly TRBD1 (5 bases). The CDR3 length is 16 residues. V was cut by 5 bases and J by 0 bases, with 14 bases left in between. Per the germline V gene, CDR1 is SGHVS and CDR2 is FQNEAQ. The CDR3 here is CASSPLDIYSNQPQHF. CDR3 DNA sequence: TGTGCCAGCAGCCCCCTGGACATTTATAGCAATCAGCCCCAGCATTTT.

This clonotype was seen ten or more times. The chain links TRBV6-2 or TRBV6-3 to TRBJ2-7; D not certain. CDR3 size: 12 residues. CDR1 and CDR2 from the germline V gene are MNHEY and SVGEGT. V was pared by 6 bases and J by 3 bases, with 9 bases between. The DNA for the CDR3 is TGTGCCAGCAGCTCCACCTTCTACGAGCAGTACTTC. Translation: CASSSTFYEQYF.

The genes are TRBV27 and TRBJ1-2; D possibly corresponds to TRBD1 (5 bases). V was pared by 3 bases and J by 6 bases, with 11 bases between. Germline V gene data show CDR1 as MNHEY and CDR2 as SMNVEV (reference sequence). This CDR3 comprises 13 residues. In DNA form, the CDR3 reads TGTGCCAGCAGTTTCGGGTCAGGGAATGGCTACACCTTC. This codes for CASSFGSGNGYTF.

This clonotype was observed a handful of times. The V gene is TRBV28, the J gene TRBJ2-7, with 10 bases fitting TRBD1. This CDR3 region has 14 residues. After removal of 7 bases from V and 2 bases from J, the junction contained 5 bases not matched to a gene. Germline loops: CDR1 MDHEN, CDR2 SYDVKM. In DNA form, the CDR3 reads TGTGCCAGCACGACCGGGACAGGGGCCTACGAGCAGTACTTC. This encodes CASTTGTGAYEQYF.

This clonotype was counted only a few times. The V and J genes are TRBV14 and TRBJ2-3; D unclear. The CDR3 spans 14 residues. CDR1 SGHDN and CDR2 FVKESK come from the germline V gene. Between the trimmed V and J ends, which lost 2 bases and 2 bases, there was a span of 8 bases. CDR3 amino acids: CASSQQVYTDTQYF. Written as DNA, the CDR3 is TGTGCCAGCAGCCAACAGGTTTACACAGATACGCAGTATTTT.

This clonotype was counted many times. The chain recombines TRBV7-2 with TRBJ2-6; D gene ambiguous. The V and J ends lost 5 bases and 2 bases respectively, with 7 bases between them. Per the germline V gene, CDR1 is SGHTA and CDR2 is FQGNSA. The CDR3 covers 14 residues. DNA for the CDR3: TGTGCCAGCAGCCGAAGTACTGGGGCCAACGTCCTGACTTTC. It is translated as CASSRSTGANVLTF. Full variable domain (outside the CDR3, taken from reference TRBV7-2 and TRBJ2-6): GAGVSQSPSNKVTEKGKDVELRCDPISGHTALYWYRQSLGQGLEFLIYFQGNSAPDKSGLPSDRFSAERTGGSVSTLTIQRTQQEDSAVYLCASSRSTGANVLTFGAGSRLTVL.

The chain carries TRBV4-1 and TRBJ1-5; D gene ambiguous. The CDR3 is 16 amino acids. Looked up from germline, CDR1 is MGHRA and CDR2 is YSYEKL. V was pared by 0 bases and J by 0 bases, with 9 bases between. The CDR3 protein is CASSQEGWNSNQPQHF. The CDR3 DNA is TGCGCCAGCAGCCAAGAGGGGTGGAATAGCAATCAGCCCCAGCATTTT.

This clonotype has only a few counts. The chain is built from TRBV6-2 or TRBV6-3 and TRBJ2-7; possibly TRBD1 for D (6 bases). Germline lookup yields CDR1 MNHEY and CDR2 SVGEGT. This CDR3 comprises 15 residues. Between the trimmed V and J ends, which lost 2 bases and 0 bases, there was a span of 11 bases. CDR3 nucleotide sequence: TGTGCCAGCAGTTACCCCGGACAGAACTCCTACGAGCAGTACTTC. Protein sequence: CASSYPGQNSYEQYF.

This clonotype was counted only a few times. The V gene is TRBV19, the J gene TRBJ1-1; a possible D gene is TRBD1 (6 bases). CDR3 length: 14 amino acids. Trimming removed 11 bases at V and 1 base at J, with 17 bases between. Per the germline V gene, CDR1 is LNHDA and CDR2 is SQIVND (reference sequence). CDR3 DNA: TGTGCCTGCAAAGGGGGGACGGCGAACACTGAAGCTTTCTTT. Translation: CACKGGTANTEAFF.

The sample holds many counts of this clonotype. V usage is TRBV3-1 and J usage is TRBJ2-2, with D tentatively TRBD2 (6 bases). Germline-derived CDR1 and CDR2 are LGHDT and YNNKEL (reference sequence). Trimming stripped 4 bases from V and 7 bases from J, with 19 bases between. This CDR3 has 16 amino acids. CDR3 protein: CASSPLGDSPDGELFF. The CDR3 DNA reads TGTGCCAGCAGCCCACTCGGGGACTCCCCCGACGGGGAGCTGTTTTTT.

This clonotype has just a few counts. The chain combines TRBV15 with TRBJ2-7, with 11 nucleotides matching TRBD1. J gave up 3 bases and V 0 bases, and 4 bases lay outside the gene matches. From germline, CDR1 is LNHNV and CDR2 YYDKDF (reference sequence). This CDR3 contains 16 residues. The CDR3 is CATSRDTGTGGYEQYF. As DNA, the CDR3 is TGTGCCACCAGCAGAGATACCGGGACAGGGGGCTACGAGCAGTACTTC.

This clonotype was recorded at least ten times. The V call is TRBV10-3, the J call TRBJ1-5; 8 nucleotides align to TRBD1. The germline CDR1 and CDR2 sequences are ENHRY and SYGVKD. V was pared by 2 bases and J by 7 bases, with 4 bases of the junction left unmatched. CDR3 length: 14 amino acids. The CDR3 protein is CAISEGQGWQPQHF. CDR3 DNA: TGTGCCATCAGTGAGGGACAGGGTTGGCAGCCCCAGCATTTT.

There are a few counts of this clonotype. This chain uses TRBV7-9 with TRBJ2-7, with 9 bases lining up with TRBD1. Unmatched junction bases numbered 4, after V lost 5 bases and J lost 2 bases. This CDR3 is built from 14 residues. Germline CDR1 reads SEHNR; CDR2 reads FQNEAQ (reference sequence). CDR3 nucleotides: TGTGCCAGCAGCCCCGGGACAGGGACCTACGAGCAGTACTTC. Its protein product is CASSPGTGTYEQYF.

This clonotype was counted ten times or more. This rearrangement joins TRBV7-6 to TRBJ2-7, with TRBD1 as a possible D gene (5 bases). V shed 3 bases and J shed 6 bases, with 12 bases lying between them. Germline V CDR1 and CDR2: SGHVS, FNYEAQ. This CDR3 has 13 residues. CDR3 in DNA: TGTGCCAGCAGCTTTGCAGGGTCGGGCGAGCAGTACTTC. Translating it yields CASSFAGSGEQYF. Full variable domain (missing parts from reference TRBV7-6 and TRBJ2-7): GAGVSQSPRYKVTKRGQDVALRCDPISGHVSLYWYRQALGQGPEFLTYFNYEAQQDKSGLPNDRFSAERPEGSISTLTIQRTEQRDSAMYRCASSFAGSGEQYFGPGTRLTVT.

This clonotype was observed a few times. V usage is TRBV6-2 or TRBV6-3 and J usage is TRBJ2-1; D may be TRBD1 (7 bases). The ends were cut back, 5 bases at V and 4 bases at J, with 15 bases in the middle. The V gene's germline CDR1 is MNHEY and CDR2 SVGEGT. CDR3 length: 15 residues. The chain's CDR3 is CASSQGVAVYNEQFF. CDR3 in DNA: TGTGCCAGCAGTCAGGGGGTAGCGGTATACAATGAGCAGTTCTTC.

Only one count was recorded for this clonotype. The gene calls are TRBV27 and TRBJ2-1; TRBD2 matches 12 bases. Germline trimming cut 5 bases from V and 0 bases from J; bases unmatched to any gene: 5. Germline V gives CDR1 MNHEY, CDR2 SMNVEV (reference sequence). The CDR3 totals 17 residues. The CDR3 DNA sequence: TGTGCCAGCAGTATCGGGACTAGCGGGCTCTCCTACAATGAGCAGTTCTTC. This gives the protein CASSIGTSGLSYNEQFF.

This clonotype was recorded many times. Here the CDR3 DNA reads TGTGCCAGCAGTTTTGGGGGCAATCAGCCCCAGCATTTT. Protein product: CASSFGGNQPQHF. V is TRBV27 and J is TRBJ1-5; no reliable D call. CDR3 size: 13 residues. V was trimmed by 3 bases and J by 2 bases, leaving 5 bases between them. Germline V gene lookup returns CDR1 MNHEY and CDR2 SMNVEV (reference sequence).

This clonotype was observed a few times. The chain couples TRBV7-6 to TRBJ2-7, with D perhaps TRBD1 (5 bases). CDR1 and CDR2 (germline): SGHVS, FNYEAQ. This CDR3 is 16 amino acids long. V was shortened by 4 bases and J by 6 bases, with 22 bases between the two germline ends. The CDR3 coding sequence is TGTGCCAGCAGCTCGAATGACAGACCCCCCAAGGGCGAGCAGTACTTC. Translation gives CASSSNDRPPKGEQYF.

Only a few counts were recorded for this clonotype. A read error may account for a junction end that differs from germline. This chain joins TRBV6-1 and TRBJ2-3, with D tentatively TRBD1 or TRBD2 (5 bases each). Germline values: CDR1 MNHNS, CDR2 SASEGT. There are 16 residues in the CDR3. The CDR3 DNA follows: TGCGCATCCAGACCAGGCCTGGGACGGGGCACAGATACGCAGTATTTT. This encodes CASRPGLGRGTDTQYF.

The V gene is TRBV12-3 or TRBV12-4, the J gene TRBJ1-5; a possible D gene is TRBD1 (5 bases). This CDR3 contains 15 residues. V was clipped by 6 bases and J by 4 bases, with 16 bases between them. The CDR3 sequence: CASRTGTAINQPQHF. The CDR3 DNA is TGTGCCAGCAGAACTGGGACCGCTATAAATCAGCCCCAGCATTTT.

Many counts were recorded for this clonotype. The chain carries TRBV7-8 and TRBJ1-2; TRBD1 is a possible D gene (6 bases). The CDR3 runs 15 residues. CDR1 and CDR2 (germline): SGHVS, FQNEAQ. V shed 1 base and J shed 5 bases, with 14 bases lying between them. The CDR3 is CASSLELGTRYGYTF. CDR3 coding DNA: TGTGCCAGCAGCTTAGAGCTCGGGACACGTTATGGCTACACCTTC.

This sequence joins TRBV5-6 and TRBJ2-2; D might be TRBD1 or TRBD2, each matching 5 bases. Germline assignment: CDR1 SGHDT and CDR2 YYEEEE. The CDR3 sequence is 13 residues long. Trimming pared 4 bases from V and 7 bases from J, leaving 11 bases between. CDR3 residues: CASSPTGGGELFF. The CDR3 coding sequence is TGTGCCAGCAGCCCCACAGGAGGCGGGGAGCTGTTTTTT.

The CDR3 coding sequence is TGTGCCAGCAGCTTACATACTATGGGACAGGGGGGCGGCTACACCTTC. Translated: CASSLHTMGQGGGYTF. The rearrangement links TRBV7-9 to TRBJ1-2, with 11 nucleotides matching TRBD1. Per germline, CDR1 SEHNR and CDR2 FQNEAQ (reference sequence). The J segment lost 8 bases and the V segment lost 2 bases, leaving 10 bases of the junction unmatched. This CDR3 is built from 16 residues.

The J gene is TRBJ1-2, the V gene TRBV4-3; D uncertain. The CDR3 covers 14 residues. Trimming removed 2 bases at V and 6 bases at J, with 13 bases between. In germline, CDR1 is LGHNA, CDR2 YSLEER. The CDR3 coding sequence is TGCGCCAGCAGCCAAAATTCCAGGATCAATGGCTACACCTTC. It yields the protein CASSQNSRINGYTF.

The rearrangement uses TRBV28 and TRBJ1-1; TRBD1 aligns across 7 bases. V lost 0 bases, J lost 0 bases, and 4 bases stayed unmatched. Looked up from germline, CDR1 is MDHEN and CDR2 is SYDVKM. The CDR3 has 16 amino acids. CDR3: CASSLWGRGVNTEAFF. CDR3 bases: TGTGCCAGCAGTTTATGGGGCAGGGGGGTGAACACTGAAGCTTTCTTT.

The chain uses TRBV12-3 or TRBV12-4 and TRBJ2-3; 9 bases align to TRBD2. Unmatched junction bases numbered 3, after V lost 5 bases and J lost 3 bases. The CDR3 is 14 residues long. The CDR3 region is CASSISGRTDTQYF. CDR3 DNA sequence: TGTGCCAGCAGTATAAGCGGGAGGACAGATACGCAGTATTTT.

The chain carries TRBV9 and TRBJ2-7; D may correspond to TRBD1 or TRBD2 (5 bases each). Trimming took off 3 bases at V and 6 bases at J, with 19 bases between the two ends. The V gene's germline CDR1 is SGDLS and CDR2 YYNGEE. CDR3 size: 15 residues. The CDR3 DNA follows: TGTGCCAGCAGCGAGGGTACCCAAGGGGCGGGCGAGCAGTACTTC. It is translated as CASSEGTQGAGEQYF.

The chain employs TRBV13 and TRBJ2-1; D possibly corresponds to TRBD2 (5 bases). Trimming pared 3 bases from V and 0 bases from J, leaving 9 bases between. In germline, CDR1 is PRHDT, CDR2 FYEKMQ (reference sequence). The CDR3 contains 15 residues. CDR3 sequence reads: CASSFRGSSYNEQFF. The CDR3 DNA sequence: TGTGCCAGCAGCTTCCGGGGTAGCTCCTACAATGAGCAGTTCTTC.

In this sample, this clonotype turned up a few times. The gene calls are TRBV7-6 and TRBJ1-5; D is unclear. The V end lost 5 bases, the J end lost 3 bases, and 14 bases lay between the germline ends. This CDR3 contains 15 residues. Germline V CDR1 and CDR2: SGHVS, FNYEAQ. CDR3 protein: CASSADTENNQPQHF. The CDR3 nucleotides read TGTGCCAGCAGCGCAGACACCGAGAACAATCAGCCCCAGCATTTT. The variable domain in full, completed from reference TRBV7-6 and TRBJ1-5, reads GAGVSQSPRYKVTKRGQDVALRCDPISGHVSLYWYRQALGQGPEFLTYFNYEAQQDKSGLPNDRFSAERPEGSISTLTIQRTEQRDSAMYRCASSADTENNQPQHFGDGTRLSIL.

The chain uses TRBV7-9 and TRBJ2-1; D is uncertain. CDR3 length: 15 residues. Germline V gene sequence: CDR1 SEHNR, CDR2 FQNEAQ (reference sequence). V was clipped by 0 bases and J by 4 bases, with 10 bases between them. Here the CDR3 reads CASSLAPPTYNEQFF. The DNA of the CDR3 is TGTGCCAGCAGCTTAGCCCCGCCAACTTACAATGAGCAGTTCTTC.

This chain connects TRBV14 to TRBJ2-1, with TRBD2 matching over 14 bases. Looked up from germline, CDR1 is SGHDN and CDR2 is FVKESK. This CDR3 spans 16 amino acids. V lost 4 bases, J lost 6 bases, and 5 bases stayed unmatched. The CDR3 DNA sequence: TGTGCCAGCAGCCTTTCCGGGACTAGCGGGGGCAATGAGCAGTTCTTC. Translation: CASSLSGTSGGNEQFF.